Listed below are T cell receptor beta chains from one sample, sequenced in a study of regulatory T cells in long-lasting Graves disease. In TCRdb, the multiplex PCR reads were re-called with MiXCR into one record per CDR3 protein. The repertoire holds roughly 500,000 distinct CDR3 sequences, around a fifth seen once, with around 13% in the top ten. The specimen comprised peripheral blood mononuclear cells (PBMCs), sampled when the disease was refractory, from a patient treated with antithyroid drugs. These TCRs come from a female donor with Graves disease. The conserved cysteine and the conserved F or W are not part of the CDR3 here.

J gene: TRBJ2-1; V gene: TRBV20-1; CDR3 protein: SAPGASYNEQF
J gene: TRBJ2-1; V gene: TRBV11-1; CDR3 protein: ASSLGYNEQF
J gene: TRBJ2-7; V gene: TRBV2; CDR3 protein: ASSLDRTGGGAYEQY
J gene: TRBJ2-7; V gene: TRBV28; CDR3 protein: ASEREAPPYEQY
J gene: TRBJ2-7; V gene: TRBV20-1; CDR3 protein: SASGTSDAPYEQY
J gene: TRBJ2-7; V gene: TRBV6-5; CDR3 protein: ASSSMDGVRGGQY
J gene: TRBJ1-1; V gene: TRBV28; CDR3 protein: PSSPRGMNTEAF
J gene: TRBJ1-2; V gene: TRBV13; CDR3 protein: ASSLMRGQGYGYT
J gene: TRBJ2-7; V gene: TRBV6-1; CDR3 protein: ASRNQRSGYEQY
J gene: TRBJ1-1; V gene: TRBV2; CDR3 protein: ASSERGGVTEAF
J gene: TRBJ1-5; V gene: TRBV6-1; CDR3 protein: ASSSTGPYFEPQH
J gene: TRBJ2-7; V gene: TRBV20-1; CDR3 protein: SATSRSYEQY
J gene: TRBJ1-2; V gene: TRBV28; CDR3 protein: ASSLGRAELGYGYT
J gene: TRBJ2-5; V gene: TRBV20-1; CDR3 protein: SASPILAPETQY
J gene: TRBJ2-7; V gene: TRBV28; CDR3 protein: ASSSARAPYEQY
J gene: TRBJ1-4; V gene: TRBV7-2; CDR3 protein: ASTGSVTTNEKLF